The 30 T cell receptor beta chains given below trace back to one sample, sequenced in a study of CD8+ T cells in alopecia areata. Sequencing used cDNA as its template, made by extracting RNA and reverse transcribing it. Sequencing used immunoSEQ multiplex PCR; TCRdb keeps in-frame clones, though not all of them. The data show roughly 140,000 clones, roughly 60% seen once. The sequencing input was CD8+ T cells sorted from blood. Every receptor here comes from a human donor in good health.

The chain couples TRBV27 to TRBJ2-1; TRBD2 matches at 11 bases. Germline V gene data show CDR1 as MNHEY and CDR2 as SMNVEV (reference sequence). The V segment lost 5 bases and the J segment 6 bases; nucleotides outside the gene matches: 9. The CDR3 covers 16 residues. The CDR3 DNA sequence: TGTGCCAGCAGTGCTCCGACTAGCGGGACCACCAATGAGCAGTTCTTC. This gives the protein CASSAPTSGTTNEQFF.

The gene calls are TRBV7-8 and TRBJ2-7; D gene uncertain. V was cut by 5 bases and J by 3 bases, with 20 bases left in between. The CDR3 has 16 amino acids. Germline CDR1 reads SGHVS; CDR2 reads FQNEAQ. The CDR3, as DNA: TGTGCCAGCAGCCCCCCTTCTAGTCTTCCTGACTACGAGCAGTACTTC. Translated, it gives CASSPPSSLPDYEQYF. The whole variable domain, filled in from reference TRBV7-8 and TRBJ2-7, reads GAGVSQSPRYKVAKRGQDVALRCDPISGHVSLFWYQQALGQGPEFLTYFQNEAQLDKSGLPSDRFFAERPEGSVSTLKIQRTQQEDSAVYLCASSPPSSLPDYEQYFGPGTRLTVT.

This chain uses TRBV29-1 with TRBJ2-2, with a tentative D call TRBD2 (6 bases). In germline, CDR1 is SQVTM, CDR2 ANQGSEA. This CDR3 contains 13 residues. DNA of the CDR3: TGCAGTTTCCGGCGGGAGAACACCGGGGAGCTGTTTTTT. This sequence encodes CSFRRENTGELFF.

The CDR3 DNA follows: TGTGCCAGCAGCCCAGTCGCGGTTCGGGGGTCCGATACGCAGTATTTT. This gives the protein CASSPVAVRGSDTQYF. The V and J genes are TRBV27 and TRBJ2-3; a possible D gene is TRBD2 (6 bases). There are 16 residues in the CDR3. V lost 6 bases and J 6 bases, leaving 22 bases between the germline ends. Germline CDR1 and CDR2: MNHEY and SMNVEV (reference sequence).

This clone was seen only a few times. V gene TRBV4-1 combines with J gene TRBJ2-7; 8 bases align to TRBD2. The trim removed 0 bases at V and 1 base at J, leaving 5 bases unmatched. This CDR3 has 16 residues. Germline lookup yields CDR1 MGHRA and CDR2 YSYEKL. CDR3 residues: CASSQDFSGSSYEQYF. CDR3 nucleotide sequence: TGCGCCAGCAGCCAAGATTTCAGCGGGAGTTCCTACGAGCAGTACTTC.

The chain is built from TRBV9 and TRBJ2-3, with 11 bases fitting TRBD2. Germline CDR1 and CDR2: SGDLS and YYNGEE. The CDR3 covers 16 residues. V was clipped by 4 bases and J by 0 bases; unmatched bases: 4. The CDR3 coding sequence is TGTGCCAGCAGCCCAAGACTAGCGGGGAGCACAGATACGCAGTATTTT. Residues: CASSPRLAGSTDTQYF.

This clone was seen more than once but under ten times. V gene TRBV29-1 combines with J gene TRBJ2-2; D might be TRBD2 (6 bases). Between the trimmed V and J ends, which lost 1 base and 6 bases, there was a span of 6 bases. Germline V gene data show CDR1 as SQVTM and CDR2 as ANQGSEA. This CDR3 is 12 amino acids long. The DNA for the CDR3 is TGCAGCGTTGAAGGGAGGGCCGGGGAGCTGTTTTTT. Its translation is CSVEGRAGELFF.

The chain joins TRBV30 to TRBJ2-7, with 10 bases lining up with TRBD2. Germline V gene sequence: CDR1 GTSNPN, CDR2 SVGIG (reference sequence). Unmatched junction bases numbered 5, after V lost 3 bases and J lost 3 bases. The CDR3 loop spans 14 amino acids. CDR3 protein: CAWRQASGGYEQYF. In DNA, the CDR3 is TGTGCCTGGAGACAGGCTAGCGGGGGCTACGAGCAGTACTTC.

This chain joins TRBV13 and TRBJ2-3; the D gene is possibly TRBD1 (5 bases). Between the trimmed V and J ends, which lost 5 bases and 2 bases, there was a span of 11 bases. From germline, CDR1 is PRHDT and CDR2 FYEKMQ (reference sequence). The CDR3 is 14 residues long. The CDR3 spells CASSQGTVTDTQYF. As DNA, the CDR3 is TGTGCCAGCAGCCAGGGAACGGTCACAGATACGCAGTATTTT.

The chain carries TRBV9 and TRBJ2-2; possibly TRBD1 for D (5 bases). There are 14 residues in the CDR3. Between the trimmed V and J ends, which lost 7 bases and 2 bases, there was a span of 12 bases. Per germline, CDR1 SGDLS and CDR2 YYNGEE. The CDR3 nucleotides are TGTGCCAGCCAAGGTGGGGCCAACACCGGGGAGCTGTTTTTT. It encodes CASQGGANTGELFF.

This clone was seen only once. Given a far larger clone just one base away, this is likely a sequencing read error. The genes are TRBV6-5 and TRBJ2-2; D ambiguous. Germline loops: CDR1 MNHEY, CDR2 SVGAGI. V lost 5 bases and J 1 base, leaving 5 bases between the germline ends. This CDR3 comprises 13 residues. The CDR3 spells CASSGGNTGELFF. Written as DNA, the CDR3 is TGTGCCAGCAGTGGCGGGAACACCGGGGAGCTGTTTTTT.

The chain combines TRBV25-1 with TRBJ2-1; 9 bases map to TRBD1. Germline trimming cut 8 bases from V and 5 bases from J; bases unmatched to any gene: 4. The CDR3 contains 13 residues. From germline, CDR1 is MGHDK and CDR2 SYGVNS. CDR3 sequence: CASRDRDHNEQFF. CDR3 DNA: TGTGCCAGCCGGGACAGGGACCACAATGAGCAGTTCTTC.

The chain uses TRBV2 and TRBJ2-7, with D possibly TRBD1 on 6 matching bases. The CDR3 contains 11 residues. Per germline, CDR1 SNHLY and CDR2 FYNNEI. V lost 7 bases and J lost 8, with 12 bases in between. Written as DNA, the CDR3 is TGTGCCAGCAAACAGGGCCGGAAGCAGTACTTC. Translated, it gives CASKQGRKQYF.

This chain joins TRBV4-1 and TRBJ2-7; the D gene could be TRBD1 or TRBD2 (5 bases each). The CDR3 runs 17 residues. CDR1 MGHRA and CDR2 YSYEKL come from the germline V gene. The germline V and J ends were trimmed by 0 bases and 8 bases, with 23 bases remaining between them. The chain's CDR3 is CASSQDQSGGNWDQQYF. CDR3 sequence (DNA): TGCGCCAGCAGCCAAGATCAATCTGGCGGAAACTGGGACCAGCAGTACTTC.

CDR3 DNA: TGTGCCAGCAGTGAGTATGGCACCGGGGAGCTGTTTTTT. Protein: CASSEYGTGELFF. V and J are TRBV2 and TRBJ2-2; no firm D call. V was pared by 3 bases and J by 4 bases, with 6 bases between. Germline assignment: CDR1 SNHLY and CDR2 FYNNEI. This CDR3 comprises 13 residues.

The gene calls are TRBV12-5 and TRBJ2-7; D gene ambiguous. The CDR3 has 10 residues. Germline CDR1 LGHNT, CDR2 FRNRAP. V was clipped by 8 bases and J by 6 bases, with 8 bases between them. The CDR3 DNA is TGTGCTAGTTCGGCGCTCGAGCAGTACTTC. Encoded protein: CASSALEQYF.

J is TRBJ2-7 and V is TRBV7-4; 9 nucleotides align to TRBD2. Losses at the gene ends were 4 bases for V and 8 bases for J; bases not matched to a gene: 15. CDR3 length: 16 amino acids. Per germline, CDR1 SGHVT and CDR2 SQSDAQ. In DNA form, the CDR3 reads TGTGCCAGCAGCTCGTCCGATAGTAGCGGGAGAAGGCAGCAGTACTTC. Protein sequence: CASSSSDSSGRRQQYF.

The chain couples TRBV6-1 to TRBJ2-6; 11 bases agree with TRBD2. Per the germline V gene, CDR1 is MNHNS and CDR2 is SASEGT. The V segment lost 4 bases and the J segment 1 base; nucleotides outside the gene matches: 0. The CDR3 runs to 16 residues. The CDR3 loop reads CASSGTSGSGANVLTF. The CDR3 coding sequence is TGTGCCAGCAGTGGGACTAGCGGGTCTGGGGCCAACGTCCTGACTTTC.

The genes are TRBV29-1 and TRBJ1-2, with TRBD1 matching 8 bases. This CDR3 is 11 amino acids long. The V segment lost 7 bases and the J segment 8 bases; nucleotides outside the gene matches: 6. Germline V gene lookup returns CDR1 SQVTM and CDR2 ANQGSEA. In DNA, the CDR3 is TGCAGCGCCGAGGACAGGGCCGGCTACACCTTC. It is translated as CSAEDRAGYTF.

This clone showed up just a few times. The gene calls are TRBV13 and TRBJ2-1; 7 nucleotides agree with TRBD2. Unmatched junction bases numbered 8, after V lost 4 bases and J lost 5 bases. The CDR3 runs 15 residues. Germline CDR1 is PRHDT and CDR2 is FYEKMQ (reference sequence). In DNA form, the CDR3 reads TGTGCCAGCAGCTCGACCGGGACTAAAAACAATGAGCAGTTCTTC. Translation gives CASSSTGTKNNEQFF.

The chain couples TRBV29-1 to TRBJ2-4; no clear D gene. The germline V and J ends were trimmed by 7 bases and 0 bases, with 13 bases remaining between them. The length of the CDR3 is 14 residues. CDR1 is SQVTM and CDR2 is ANQGSEA in the germline V gene. The CDR3 is CSAATSAAKNIQYF. CDR3 DNA: TGCAGCGCCGCGACCAGTGCAGCCAAAAACATTCAGTACTTC.

With regard to this clone: This clone may be a read error of a much larger clone one base away. The chain joins TRBV25-1 to TRBJ2-2; 7 bases are a match to TRBD1. With V trimmed by 3 bases and J by 7 bases, 2 bases remained unmatched. Germline V lookup: CDR1 MGHDK, CDR2 SYGVNS. This CDR3 comprises 13 residues. CDR3 coding DNA: TGTGCCAGCAGTGAGGGGGACAGCGGGGAGCTGTTTTTT. It is translated as CASSEGDSGELFF.

J is TRBJ2-3 and V is TRBV9; 7 nucleotides agree with TRBD1. CDR3 length equals 12 residues. Germline CDR1 reads SGDLS; CDR2 reads YYNGEE. Unmatched junction bases numbered 0, after V lost 4 bases and J lost 4 bases. In DNA, the CDR3 is TGTGCCAGCAGCCAGGGGGCAGATACGCAGTATTTT. This sequence encodes CASSQGADTQYF.

The rearrangement links TRBV29-1 to TRBJ2-5; D is perhaps TRBD2 (7 bases). V lost 7 bases and J lost 3, with 24 bases in between. In germline, CDR1 is SQVTM, CDR2 ANQGSEA. The CDR3 runs to 16 residues. The CDR3 here is CSATPGGPDGEETQYF. The CDR3 DNA is TGCAGCGCCACACCGGGGGGCCCCGACGGAGAAGAGACCCAGTACTTC.

This clone was detected a few times. The CDR3 sequence: CSVVGRGRIMNTEAFF. CDR3 sequence (DNA): TGCAGCGTAGTCGGGAGGGGGCGCATCATGAACACTGAAGCTTTCTTT. V gene TRBV29-1 combines with J gene TRBJ1-1, with 7 bases aligning to TRBD1. The germline CDR1 and CDR2 sequences are SQVTM and ANQGSEA. With 6 bases clipped from V and 0 bases from J, the junction kept 13 bases outside the gene matches. This CDR3 region has 16 residues.

This clone was counted only a few times. The chain combines TRBV11-2 with TRBJ1-5; D not resolved. The CDR3 is 12 amino acids. From germline, CDR1 is SGHAT and CDR2 FQNNGV. The V end lost 5 bases, the J end lost 6 bases, and 8 bases lay between the germline ends. The CDR3 region is CASSHLSQPQHF. CDR3 DNA: TGTGCCAGCAGCCATCTTTCTCAGCCCCAGCATTTT.

This clone has a handful of counts. The chain has TRBV5-1 and TRBJ2-1; D is perhaps TRBD2 (6 bases). Trimming cost V 3 bases and J 5 bases, with 12 bases left between them. Germline V gives CDR1 SGHRS, CDR2 YFSETQ. The CDR3 totals 14 residues. CDR3 nucleotide sequence: TGCGCCAGCAGCTGGATGGGACTGCACAATGAGCAGTTCTTC. Its translation is CASSWMGLHNEQFF.

This sequence joins TRBV27 and TRBJ2-7; TRBD1 matches 7 bases. The length of the CDR3 is 14 residues. CDR1 and CDR2 from the germline V gene are MNHEY and SMNVEV (reference sequence). The V and J ends lost 2 bases and 2 bases, in that order; junction bases with no gene match: 3. The CDR3 is CASSLPDRAYEQYF. CDR3 bases: TGTGCCAGCAGTTTACCCGACAGGGCCTACGAGCAGTACTTC.

The chain carries TRBV19 and TRBJ1-1, with TRBD1 as a possible D gene (5 bases). The CDR3 spans 15 residues. Germline loops: CDR1 LNHDA, CDR2 SQIVND (reference sequence). Deletions cut 3 bases from V and 5 bases from J, with 16 bases between. The CDR3 spells CASSMDGGAQTEAFF. CDR3 DNA sequence: TGTGCCAGTAGTATGGATGGGGGAGCCCAGACTGAAGCTTTCTTT.

There are a few counts of this clone. Written as DNA, the CDR3 is TGCAGTGCTGTCCTCGGCTACGAGCAGTACTTC. Encoded protein: CSAVLGYEQYF. V is TRBV20-1 and J is TRBJ2-7; D is undetermined. V lost 5 bases and J lost 3, with 8 bases in between. CDR3 size: 11 residues. Germline V gene lookup returns CDR1 DFQATT and CDR2 SNEGSKA (reference sequence).